Listed below are T cell receptor beta chains from one sample, sequenced in a study of cytomegalovirus exposure and HLA in healthy donors. Sequenced by immunoSEQ multiplex PCR; TCRdb stores in-frame clones only, minus some. Of 97,000 or so clones listed, about 95% are singletons. The sample taken for sequencing was PBMCs. These receptors were obtained from a woman aged 18-30 years in good health and CMV-seronegative. The CDR3 runs from the conserved cysteine through the conserved F or W. Each record gives: J gene, V gene, D gene, clone size, CDR3 protein, CDR3 DNA. A D gene is named only where the DNA matches it firmly. Only part of the rows carry a size: once, few, many, or a class if the clone is expanded.

TRBJ2-3,TRBV5-1,TRBD1,NA,CASSLVPTGGPDTQYF,TGCGCCAGCAGCTTGGTGCCGACAGGGGGCCCAGATACGCAGTATTTT
TRBJ2-1,TRBV29-1,TRBD1,NA,CSVNTGGAPYNEQFF,TGCAGCGTGAACACAGGGGGCGCCCCTTACAATGAGCAGTTCTTC
TRBJ1-2,TRBV30,NA,NA,CACYVPVGTAYGYTF,TGTGCCTGCTACGTACCCGTTGGGACTGCTTATGGCTACACCTTC
TRBJ2-7,TRBV5-1,NA,NA,CASSPLQTYEQYF,TGCGCCAGTTCACCCTTACAGACCTACGAGCAGTACTTC
TRBJ1-4,TRBV11-2,NA,once,CASSLDRVNEKLFF,TGTGCCAGCAGCTTAGACAGGGTAAATGAAAAACTGTTTTTT
TRBJ2-2,TRBV5-4,NA,NA,CASSLALLVPNTGELFF,TGTGCCAGCAGCTTGGCCCTATTAGTACCCAACACCGGGGAGCTGTTTTTT
TRBJ1-5,TRBV5-8,TRBD1,NA,CASSPNLGQGKIDSQPQHF,TGTGCCAGCAGCCCTAACCTCGGACAGGGGAAGATCGACAGTCAGCCCCAGCATTTT
TRBJ1-6,TRBV23-1,NA,NA,CASRLRTALSSGNSPLHF,TGCGCCAGCAGATTAAGGACAGCTCTATCTTCGGGGAATTCACCCCTCCACTTT
TRBJ1-3,TRBV4-1,NA,NA,CASSQEGVSEWTIYF,TGCGCCAGCAGCCAAGAGGGAGTTTCGGAATGGACCATATATTTT
TRBJ2-7,TRBV6-1,TRBD2,few,CASSEFAGGTTYEQYF,TGTGCCAGCAGTGAATTCGCGGGGGGCACCACCTACGAGCAGTACTTC
TRBJ2-5,TRBV5-1,NA,once,CASSRPVQETQYF,TGCGCCAGCAGCCGTCCAGTACAAGAGACCCAGTACTTC
TRBJ1-1,TRBV16,NA,NA,CASSQVYQGTEAFF,TGTGCCAGCAGCCAGGTTTATCAGGGTACCGAAGCTTTCTTT
TRBJ2-2,TRBV19,NA,NA,CASSLAGELFF,TGTGCCAGTAGTTTGGCTGGGGAGCTGTTTTTT
TRBJ1-2,TRBV14,NA,NA,CASSQMVTAYGYTF,TGTGCCAGCAGCCAGATGGTGACAGCCTATGGCTACACCTTC
TRBJ1-2,TRBV2,TRBD1,once,CASFQGAFGYTF,TGTGCCAGCTTCCAGGGGGCCTTTGGCTACACCTTC
TRBJ2-5,TRBV27,NA,NA,CASGPGGGETQYF,TGTGCCAGCGGCCCGGGGGGCGGAGAGACCCAGTACTTC
TRBJ1-2,TRBV19,NA,NA,CASSISGSGRGYTF,TGTGCCAGTAGTATTTCAGGGTCTGGTCGTGGCTACACCTTC
TRBJ2-2,TRBV9,NA,NA,CASSQRDTNTGELFF,TGTGCCAGCAGCCAAAGGGACACCAACACCGGGGAGCTGTTTTTT
TRBJ2-3,TRBV5-6,TRBD2,NA,CASSSPTSGRTDTQYF,TGTGCCAGCAGCTCCCCTACTAGCGGTCGGACAGATACGCAGTATTTT
TRBJ2-7,TRBV7-2,NA,NA,CASSFSRESEEQYF,TGTGCCAGCAGCTTCTCGAGGGAGTCGGAAGAGCAGTACTTC
TRBJ2-7,TRBV29-1,TRBD1,once,CSASGTGAIYEQYF,TGCAGCGCCTCCGGGACAGGGGCCATCTACGAGCAGTACTTC
TRBJ1-1,TRBV29-1,NA,NA,CSANPGGNTEAFF,TGCAGCGCCAACCCCGGGGGGAACACTGAAGCTTTCTTT
TRBJ1-4,TRBV10-3,TRBD1,once,CAIRNRGRLFF,TGTGCCATCAGAAACAGGGGAAGACTGTTTTTT
TRBJ1-1,TRBV7-8,NA,once,CASSAPGEAFF,TGTGCCAGCAGTGCGCCGGGTGAAGCTTTCTTT